The present entry profiles one T cell receptor (beta chain) with its context. Its specificity is unknown. The data are from a study of cytomegalovirus exposure and HLA in healthy donors. Background on the study: Genotyping of some 390 donors showed that roughly 83% belonged to the Caucasian-associated ancestry cluster.

Use of 60 Vbeta and 13 Jbeta primers characterized the PCR. Data came from immunoSEQ multiplex PCR; TCRdb stores just in-frame clones and leaves some out. In the table there are about 62,000 clones, about 87% of which are singletons. The CDR3 has 13 residues. The junction had 4 bases not matched to a gene; V was cut back by 6 bases and J by 8 bases. From germline, CDR1 is MNHEY and CDR2 SMNVEV (reference sequence). Study outcomes and limitations: For most TCR beta V segments, an earlier analysis put the productive rate at about 87% or about 30% of the time. Confirmation was obtained in vitro that a few CMV-associated chains are specific for CMV antigens.

Sequencing used PBMCs. This chain links TRBV27 with TRBJ1-4, with 9 nucleotides matching TRBD1. The sequence derives from a man between 18 and 35 years old in good health and CMV-seronegative. The CDR3: CASSGQGKEKLFF. Here the CDR3 DNA reads TGTGCCAGCAGCGGACAGGGGAAAGAAAAACTGTTTTTT.